Included here is one T cell receptor (beta chain) sequence, with context. The target antigen is unknown. The sample belongs to a study of T cells in localized non-small cell lung cancer. Findings and caveats of the study: Adjacent uninvolved lung tissue had the highest T cell clonality, exceeding tumor. The study detected a median roughly 61 of the top 100 tumor clones in adjacent lung. An association was observed between higher blood T cell density and longer overall survival.

The CDR3 is 13 amino acids. The V gene lost 0 bases and the J gene lost 1 base, with 4 bases spanning the gap. Germline CDR1 and CDR2: SGDLS and YYNGEE. Libraries were prepared by immunoSEQ multiplex PCR; TCRdb keeps only in-frame clonotypes and omits some of them. The sample holds approximately 31,000 clones, around 80% seen once. The rearrangement uses TRBV9 and TRBJ1-1; D is unclear. This receptor was obtained from a male donor at least 60 years old with stage II squamous cell lung carcinoma. The input for sequencing was peripheral blood, taken before any cancer treatment. CDR3 residues: CASSVGPNTEAFF. The CDR3, as DNA: TGTGCCAGCAGCGTAGGACCGAACACTGAAGCTTTCTTT.